One and the same sample provided the 2 T cell receptor beta chains below, sequenced in a study of shared clonotypes between healthy human individuals. Assay: immunoSEQ multiplex PCR; the TCRdb copy retains only in-frame clones and omits some. The table lists around 690,000 clones, about 90% of them singletons. The sample taken for sequencing was memory CD8+ T cells from PBMCs. Specified subset: CD45RO+ cells pooled with CCR7-negative TemRA cells. These receptors all come from a man between 18 and 35 years old in good health. Some clones in this sample may be carry-over from other donors' samples.

The chain couples TRBV27 to TRBJ1-2; 9 bases match TRBD1. Germline trimming cut 4 bases from V and 3 bases from J; bases unmatched to any gene: 6. CDR1 is MNHEY and CDR2 is SMNVEV in the germline V gene (reference sequence). This CDR3 is built from 15 residues. CDR3 residues: CASSSTDRGHYGYTF. In DNA, the CDR3 is TGTGCCAGCAGTTCCACGGACAGGGGCCACTATGGCTACACCTTC.

The V gene is TRBV28, the J gene TRBJ1-5; no clear D. From germline, CDR1 is MDHEN and CDR2 SYDVKM. This CDR3 region has 15 residues. Trimming removed 2 bases from V and 0 bases from J, with 8 bases in between. The CDR3 nucleotides are TGTGCCAGCAGTTTACTCCGGGATAGCAATCAGCCCCAGCATTTT. The encoded protein is CASSLLRDSNQPQHF.